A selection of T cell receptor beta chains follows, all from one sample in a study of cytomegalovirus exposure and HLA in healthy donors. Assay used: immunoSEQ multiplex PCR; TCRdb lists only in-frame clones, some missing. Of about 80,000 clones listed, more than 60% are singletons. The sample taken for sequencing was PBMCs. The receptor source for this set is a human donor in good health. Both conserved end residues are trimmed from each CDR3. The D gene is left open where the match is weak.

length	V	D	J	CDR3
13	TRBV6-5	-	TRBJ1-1	ASSMYRIMNTEAF
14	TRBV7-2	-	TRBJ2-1	ASSPLRDTDYNEQF
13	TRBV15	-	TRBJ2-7	ATSRDRVQGYEQY
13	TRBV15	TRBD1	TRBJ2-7	ATSRLGQGWNEQY
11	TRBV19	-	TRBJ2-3	ASSIGLADTQY
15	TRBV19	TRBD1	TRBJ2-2	ASIPTGDQSNTGELF
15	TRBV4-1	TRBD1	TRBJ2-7	ASSQDKRGQPSYEQY
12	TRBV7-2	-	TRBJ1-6	ASSLVRGSSPLH
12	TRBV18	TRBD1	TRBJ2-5	ASSPGWTGETQY
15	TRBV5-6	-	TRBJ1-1	ASSFGAGTLRGTEAF
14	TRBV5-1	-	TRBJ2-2	ASSPLTDTNTGELF
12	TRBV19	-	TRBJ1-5	ASSMRALNQPQH
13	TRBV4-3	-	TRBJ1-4	ASSQDTAGYEKLF
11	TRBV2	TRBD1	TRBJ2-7	ASTWDREDEQY
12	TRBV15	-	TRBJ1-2	ATSSHRVSYGYT
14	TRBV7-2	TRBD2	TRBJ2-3	ASRFTSGSSTDTQY
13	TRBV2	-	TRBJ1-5	ASSQTGVVNQPQH
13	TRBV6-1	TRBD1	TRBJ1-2	ASSETQGAWYGYT
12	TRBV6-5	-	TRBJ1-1	ASSLASENTEAF
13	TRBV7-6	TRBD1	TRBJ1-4	ASSAEGAGNEKLF
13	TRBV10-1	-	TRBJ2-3	ASSRAGLSTDTQY
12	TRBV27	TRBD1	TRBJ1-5	ASSFDRVGQPQH
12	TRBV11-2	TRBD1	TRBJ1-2	ASSSRQGRYGYT
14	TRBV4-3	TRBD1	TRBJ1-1	ASSLGTGGSNTEAF
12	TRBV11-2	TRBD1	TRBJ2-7	ASRPGQGIGEQY
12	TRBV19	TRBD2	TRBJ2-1	ASSINLAGHEQF
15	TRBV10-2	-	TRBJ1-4	ASSVSQGSATNEKLF
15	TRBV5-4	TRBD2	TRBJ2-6	ASGGVAGGAGANVLT
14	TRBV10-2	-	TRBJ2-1	ASSEVLAPPHNEQF
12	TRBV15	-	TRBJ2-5	ATSRDRGEETQY
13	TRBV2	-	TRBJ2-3	ASRETYRDTDTQY
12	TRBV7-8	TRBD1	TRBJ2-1	ASSSGQGIREQF
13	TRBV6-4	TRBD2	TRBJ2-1	ASSTSGGWGNEQF
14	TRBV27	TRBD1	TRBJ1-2	ASSLFGQGGHYGYT
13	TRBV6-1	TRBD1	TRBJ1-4	ASSENRGEGEKLF
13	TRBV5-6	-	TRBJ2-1	TSSGPDSSYNEQF
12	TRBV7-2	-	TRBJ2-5	ASSYGRRAETQY
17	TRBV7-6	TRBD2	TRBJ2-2	ASSPPGLAGGPGTGELF
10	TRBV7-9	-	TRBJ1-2	ASTSGSYGYT